This T cell receptor beta chain was observed in a study of OX40 agonist ivuxolimab in advanced cancers. Notes on the study in general: Clonal expansion by week 6 occurred in CD4+ and CD8+ blood T cells (at 0.1 to 3.0 mg/kg). In CD8+ T cells, expanded clones were on average more numerous than in CD4+.

The germline CDR1 and CDR2 sequences are DFQATT and SNEGSKA (reference sequence). The CDR3 sequence is 11 residues long. With 6 bases removed from V and 3 bases from J, the gap between germline ends came to 7 bases. TCRdb keeps only in-frame clones here, not all; method: immunoSEQ multiplex PCR. The sample lists 50,000 to 85,000 clones, around 83% occurring once. As for this clone: No antigen is known for it.

The chain carries TRBV20-1 and TRBJ2-3; D unclear. The receptor comes from an adult with an advanced solid tumor such as melanoma, head and neck, liver or kidney cancer. The material was CD4+ or CD8+ T cells sorted from blood, obtained in a trial of the OX40 agonist ivuxolimab. The chain's CDR3 is CSALRTDTQYF. For the CDR3, the DNA is TGCAGTGCGTTAAGAACAGATACGCAGTATTTT.